This entry lists 10 T cell receptor beta chains sequenced from one sample in a study of blood T cell repertoires in COVID-19. Data came from immunoSEQ multiplex PCR; TCRdb stores just in-frame clones and leaves some out. The sample holds 100,000 or so clones; 72% are singletons and the top ten take approximately 14%. Sequencing was performed on peripheral blood. The receptors come from a woman older than 75 with acute or convalescent COVID-19.

The J gene is TRBJ1-2, the V gene TRBV19; 10 bases are shared with TRBD1. This CDR3 has 16 residues. The germline gives CDR1 LNHDA, CDR2 SQIVND (reference sequence). The junction had 12 bases not matched to a gene; V was cut back by 7 bases and J by 4 bases. This CDR3 reads CASKSGTGAVTYGYTF. The CDR3 DNA sequence: TGTGCCAGTAAATCCGGGACAGGGGCTGTAACCTATGGCTACACCTTC.

The chain combines TRBV6-2 or TRBV6-3 with TRBJ2-7; TRBD2 might be the D (6 bases). V lost 6 bases, J lost 2 bases, and 14 bases lay in between. Germline V gene data show CDR1 as MNHEY and CDR2 as SVGEGT. This CDR3 has 14 amino acids. In DNA, the CDR3 is TGTGCCAGCAGCCACGGGCGGGGTCCCTACGAGCAGTACTTC. Protein product: CASSHGRGPYEQYF.

The chain uses TRBV5-1 and TRBJ1-1; D call uncertain. V lost 0 bases and J 1 base, leaving 4 bases between the germline ends. CDR3 length: 13 residues. Germline CDR1 reads SGHRS; CDR2 reads YFSETQ. CDR3 loop: CASSLEQNTEAFF. CDR3 sequence (DNA): TGCGCCAGCAGCTTGGAACAGAACACTGAAGCTTTCTTT.

This rearrangement joins TRBV4-3 to TRBJ1-4; D unclear. Germline V lookup: CDR1 LGHNA, CDR2 YSLEER. V was pared by 0 bases and J by 0 bases, with 11 bases between. The CDR3 is made up of 17 amino acids. The CDR3 reads CASSQDSTGATNEKLFF. The CDR3 DNA follows: TGCGCCAGCAGCCAAGATTCTACGGGAGCAACTAATGAAAAACTGTTTTTT.

This sequence joins TRBV7-2 and TRBJ2-5; 14 nucleotides line up with TRBD2. Germline values: CDR1 SGHTA, CDR2 FQGNSA. This CDR3 has 16 residues. The V gene end was trimmed by 4 bases and the J gene end by 1 base; junction bases not matched to a gene: 2. This CDR3 is CASSWTSGGSQETQYF. Written as DNA, the CDR3 is TGTGCCAGCAGCTGGACTAGCGGGGGGAGCCAAGAGACCCAGTACTTC.

This clone was detected a few times. V usage is TRBV9 and J usage is TRBJ2-1; 9 positions match TRBD2. CDR3 length: 14 amino acids. From germline, CDR1 is SGDLS and CDR2 YYNGEE. The V gene end was trimmed by 4 bases and the J gene end by 7 bases; junction bases not matched to a gene: 6. The chain's CDR3 is CASSPRTSVNEQFF. Written as DNA, the CDR3 is TGTGCCAGCAGCCCCCGGACTAGCGTGAATGAGCAGTTCTTC.

V is TRBV5-1 and J is TRBJ1-1; 9 positions match TRBD1. Trimming at V came to 4 bases and at J to 4 bases, leaving 8 bases not matched to a gene. The germline V gene has CDR1 SGHRS and CDR2 YFSETQ. This CDR3 comprises 15 residues. The CDR3 DNA follows: TGCGCCAGCAGCGCCCTGACAGGGGGTATCACTGAAGCTTTCTTT. Its translation is CASSALTGGITEAFF.

The chain recombines TRBV18 with TRBJ2-6, with a tentative D call TRBD1 (7 bases). The CDR3 totals 18 residues. The V gene lost 3 bases and the J gene lost 2 bases, with 17 bases spanning the gap. CDR1 KGHSH and CDR2 LQKENI come from the germline V gene. CDR3 nucleotide sequence: TGTGCCAGCTCACCTAAACAGGGGAGGACGACTGGGGCCAACGTCCTGACTTTC. Its protein is CASSPKQGRTTGANVLTF.

J is TRBJ1-5 and V is TRBV7-2; D is unclear. This CDR3 has 15 residues. V gave up 1 base and J gave up 5 bases, with 12 bases separating them. Germline CDR1 reads SGHTA; CDR2 reads FQGNSA. The CDR3 nucleotides are TGTGCCAGCAGCTTAGTTGCGGGAATTGATCAGCCCCAGCATTTT. This encodes CASSLVAGIDQPQHF.

The rearrangement uses TRBV10-3 and TRBJ2-3; 8 bases map to TRBD1. CDR3 size: 16 residues. Germline trimming cut 9 bases from V and 3 bases from J; bases unmatched to any gene: 14. Germline loops: CDR1 ENHRY, CDR2 SYGVKD. This chain's CDR3 is CAMGAGTGYPTDTQYF. CDR3 nucleotide sequence: TGTGCCATGGGGGCAGGGACAGGCTACCCTACAGATACGCAGTATTTT.